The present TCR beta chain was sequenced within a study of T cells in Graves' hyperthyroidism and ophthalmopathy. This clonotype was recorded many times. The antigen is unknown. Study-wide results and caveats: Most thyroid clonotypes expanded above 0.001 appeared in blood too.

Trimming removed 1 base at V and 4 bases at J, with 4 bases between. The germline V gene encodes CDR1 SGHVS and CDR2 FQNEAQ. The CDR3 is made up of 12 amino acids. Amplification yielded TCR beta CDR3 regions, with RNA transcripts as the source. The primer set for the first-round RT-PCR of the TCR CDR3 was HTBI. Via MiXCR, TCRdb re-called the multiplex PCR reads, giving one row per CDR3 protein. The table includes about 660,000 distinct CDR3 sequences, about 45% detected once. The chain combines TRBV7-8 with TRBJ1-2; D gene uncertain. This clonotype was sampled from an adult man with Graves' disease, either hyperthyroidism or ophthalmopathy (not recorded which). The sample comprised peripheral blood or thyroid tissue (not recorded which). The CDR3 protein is CASSLVSYGYTF. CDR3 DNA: TGTGCCAGCAGCTTAGTATCCTATGGCTACACCTTC.